These T cell receptor beta chains were read from a single sample in a study of human T cells and chemical hapten exposure. TCRdb reprocessed the RACE reads via MiXCR and lists one record per CDR3 protein. Of about 260,000 distinct CDR3 sequences listed, approximately 8.6% are singletons. Sequenced material: whole blood, taken in connection with sensitization to the hapten diphenylcyclopropenone (DPC). The receptors shown here come from a woman between 40 and 55 years old with alopecia areata. Some clones in this sample may be carry-over from other donors' samples. Each CDR3 is given with its conserved first and last residue. Fields, in order: J gene, V gene, clone size, D gene, CDR3 DNA, CDR3 protein. A D gene is named only where the DNA matches it firmly. Clone size is stated in some rows and not others, as once, few, many or a class when expanded.

j_gene: TRBJ2-7; v_gene: TRBV29-1; abundance: .; d_gene: TRBD2; CDR3nt: TGCAGCGTCCCTGGACTAGCGGGAGGTTCCTACGAGCAGTACTTC; CDR3aa: CSVPGLAGGSYEQYF
j_gene: TRBJ1-5; v_gene: TRBV2; abundance: few; d_gene: .; CDR3nt: TGTGCCAGCAGTGGGGCGGGGCAGCCCCAGCATTTT; CDR3aa: CASSGAGQPQHF
j_gene: TRBJ2-7; v_gene: TRBV29-1; abundance: .; d_gene: TRBD2; CDR3nt: TGCAGCGTTGAAGATGGTGCTAGCGGGAGTGCCGAGCAGTACTTC; CDR3aa: CSVEDGASGSAEQYF
j_gene: TRBJ2-1; v_gene: TRBV27; abundance: .; d_gene: TRBD1; CDR3nt: TGTGCCAGCAGCTCCCGGGACAGGGCAGCCAATGAGCAGTTCTTC; CDR3aa: CASSSRDRAANEQFF
j_gene: TRBJ2-3; v_gene: TRBV5-6; abundance: few; d_gene: TRBD2; CDR3nt: TGTGCCAGCACCGCGGCGGGGGGCACAGATACGCAGTATTTT; CDR3aa: CASTAAGGTDTQYF
j_gene: TRBJ1-1; v_gene: TRBV7-9; abundance: .; d_gene: .; CDR3nt: TGTGCCAGCAGTCTCGGACAAGCCCGGCGGAACACTGAAGCTTTCTTT; CDR3aa: CASSLGQARRNTEAFF
j_gene: TRBJ2-7; v_gene: TRBV5-1; abundance: few; d_gene: .; CDR3nt: TGCGCCAGCAGCTTGGTGGCAGGCTTTTCCTACGAGCAGTACTTC; CDR3aa: CASSLVAGFSYEQYF
j_gene: TRBJ2-7; v_gene: TRBV6-2/TRBV6-3; abundance: .; d_gene: TRBD2; CDR3nt: TGTGCCAGCAGTACTCTAGCGGAATACTCCTACGAGCAGTACTTC; CDR3aa: CASSTLAEYSYEQYF
j_gene: TRBJ1-2; v_gene: TRBV5-6; abundance: many; d_gene: TRBD1; CDR3nt: TGTGCCAGCAGCGGGGGACAGGGCTTGACGGGCTACACCTTC; CDR3aa: CASSGGQGLTGYTF
j_gene: TRBJ2-7; v_gene: TRBV10-3; abundance: many; d_gene: TRBD1; CDR3nt: TGTGCCATCAGTGTCGGACAGGGGAGCTACGAGCAGTACTTC; CDR3aa: CAISVGQGSYEQYF
j_gene: TRBJ2-2; v_gene: TRBV11-2; abundance: many; d_gene: .; CDR3nt: TGTGCCAGCAGCTTAGGAACAGCGAACACCGGGGAGCTGTTTTTT; CDR3aa: CASSLGTANTGELFF
j_gene: TRBJ2-2; v_gene: TRBV11-2; abundance: .; d_gene: .; CDR3nt: TGTGCCAGCAGCTTAGCAGGGCCCCTCCACGGGGAGCTGTTTTTT; CDR3aa: CASSLAGPLHGELFF
j_gene: TRBJ1-2; v_gene: TRBV12-3/TRBV12-4; abundance: many; d_gene: TRBD1; CDR3nt: TGTGCCAGCAGTTCGGCCGGGACAGAGGGCTACACCTTC; CDR3aa: CASSSAGTEGYTF
j_gene: TRBJ1-1; v_gene: TRBV7-9; abundance: .; d_gene: .; CDR3nt: TGTGCCAGCAGCATCGCCGGGCCCTGGACTGAAGCTTTCTTT; CDR3aa: CASSIAGPWTEAFF
j_gene: TRBJ2-7; v_gene: TRBV18; abundance: few; d_gene: .; CDR3nt: TGTGCCAGCTCACCGCTCACGTTCCGCGAGCAGTACTTC; CDR3aa: CASSPLTFREQYF
j_gene: TRBJ1-6; v_gene: TRBV7-2; abundance: .; d_gene: .; CDR3nt: TGTGCCAGCAGCCTACGTGGCAGGCAGGGTTCACCCCTCCACTTT; CDR3aa: CASSLRGRQGSPLHF
j_gene: TRBJ1-4; v_gene: TRBV3-1; abundance: few; d_gene: TRBD1; CDR3nt: TGTGCCAGCAGCCGAGGGACAGGCTCGTCTGAAAAACTGTTTTTT; CDR3aa: CASSRGTGSSEKLFF
j_gene: TRBJ2-5; v_gene: TRBV7-2; abundance: many; d_gene: TRBD2; CDR3nt: TGTGCCAGCAGCCCCAAGCGGGAATCTGAGACCCAGTACTTC; CDR3aa: CASSPKRESETQYF
j_gene: TRBJ1-5; v_gene: TRBV6-2/TRBV6-3; abundance: .; d_gene: .; CDR3nt: TGTGCCAGCGAGGGTCGCAATCAGCCCCAGCATTTT; CDR3aa: CASEGRNQPQHF
j_gene: TRBJ2-7; v_gene: TRBV29-1; abundance: few; d_gene: .; CDR3nt: TGCAGCGTTGCCGCGGGCTCCTACGAGCAGTACTTC; CDR3aa: CSVAAGSYEQYF
j_gene: TRBJ1-5; v_gene: TRBV28; abundance: few; d_gene: .; CDR3nt: TGTGCCAGTGGGGGGAGACCCCAGCATTTT; CDR3aa: CASGGRPQHF
j_gene: TRBJ1-2; v_gene: TRBV6-1; abundance: few; d_gene: .; CDR3nt: TGTGCCAGCAGTGAGCAGCCCCACTATGGCTACACCTTC; CDR3aa: CASSEQPHYGYTF
j_gene: TRBJ1-5; v_gene: TRBV7-3; abundance: many; d_gene: .; CDR3nt: TGTGCCAGCACAGCCCCCCGGGACATACAATATAGCAATCAGCCCCAGCATTTT; CDR3aa: CASTAPRDIQYSNQPQHF
j_gene: TRBJ2-5; v_gene: TRBV6-2/TRBV6-3; abundance: few; d_gene: .; CDR3nt: TGTGCCAGCAGTTACTATCCGGCAGGGAAGGAGACCCAGTACTTC; CDR3aa: CASSYYPAGKETQYF
j_gene: TRBJ2-1; v_gene: TRBV28; abundance: .; d_gene: TRBD2; CDR3nt: TGTGCCAGCCAAACCGGGACTAGCGGTTCCAATGAGCAGTTCTTC; CDR3aa: CASQTGTSGSNEQFF
j_gene: TRBJ2-5; v_gene: TRBV27; abundance: .; d_gene: .; CDR3nt: TGTGCCAGCAGTTTATTTGGACGGCCCCAAGAGACCCAGTACTTC; CDR3aa: CASSLFGRPQETQYF
j_gene: TRBJ2-4; v_gene: TRBV7-9; abundance: many; d_gene: .; CDR3nt: TGTGCCAGCAGCCCCGGGGCCAAAAACATTCAGTACTTC; CDR3aa: CASSPGAKNIQYF
j_gene: TRBJ1-3; v_gene: TRBV28; abundance: few; d_gene: TRBD1; CDR3nt: TGTGCCAGCAGTATGCCAGGGGGCGAAAACATATATTTT; CDR3aa: CASSMPGGENIYF
j_gene: TRBJ2-5; v_gene: TRBV7-9; abundance: .; d_gene: .; CDR3nt: TGTGCCAGCAGCCCCCGGACAGACGCGTACCAAGAGACCCAGTACTTC; CDR3aa: CASSPRTDAYQETQYF
j_gene: TRBJ1-6; v_gene: TRBV4-3; abundance: .; d_gene: .; CDR3nt: TGCGCCAGCAGCCAAGCGACCAATTCACCCCTCCACTTT; CDR3aa: CASSQATNSPLHF
j_gene: TRBJ1-5; v_gene: TRBV4-2; abundance: few; d_gene: .; CDR3nt: TGTGCCAGCAGCCAAGATGGGGCCTTAAATCAGCCCCAGCATTTT; CDR3aa: CASSQDGALNQPQHF
j_gene: TRBJ2-3; v_gene: TRBV29-1; abundance: .; d_gene: .; CDR3nt: TGCAGCGCCCGACAGCTTAGCACAGATACGCAGTATTTT; CDR3aa: CSARQLSTDTQYF
j_gene: TRBJ2-4; v_gene: TRBV28; abundance: many; d_gene: TRBD1; CDR3nt: TGTGCCAGCATTCCCGGGACAGGGGATCCGAACATTCAGTACTTC; CDR3aa: CASIPGTGDPNIQYF
j_gene: TRBJ2-3; v_gene: TRBV7-3; abundance: .; d_gene: .; CDR3nt: TGTGCCGAATACCCAGGAGCCGTGGATACGCAGTATTTT; CDR3aa: CAEYPGAVDTQYF
j_gene: TRBJ2-1; v_gene: TRBV14; abundance: .; d_gene: .; CDR3nt: TGTGCCAGCAGCTCATTGGACGGACGCTCCTACAATGAGCAGTTCTTC; CDR3aa: CASSSLDGRSYNEQFF
j_gene: TRBJ2-1; v_gene: TRBV11-2; abundance: few; d_gene: .; CDR3nt: TGTGCCAGCAGCTCTCGAGCTCTTGACTACAATGAGCAGTTCTTC; CDR3aa: CASSSRALDYNEQFF
j_gene: TRBJ2-3; v_gene: TRBV30; abundance: few; d_gene: TRBD2; CDR3nt: TGTGCCTGGAGTGTATTTAGGGAGGGGCGACCTTACACAGATACGCAGTATTTT; CDR3aa: CAWSVFREGRPYTDTQYF
j_gene: TRBJ1-4; v_gene: TRBV20-1; abundance: .; d_gene: .; CDR3nt: TGCAGTGCTAGATTCACGACTAATGAAAAACTGTTTTTT; CDR3aa: CSARFTTNEKLFF
j_gene: TRBJ1-1; v_gene: TRBV7-2; abundance: many; d_gene: TRBD1; CDR3nt: TGTGCCAGCAGCCCTGGGACAGGGACGCGAGCTTTCTTT; CDR3aa: CASSPGTGTRAFF
j_gene: TRBJ2-3; v_gene: TRBV20-1; abundance: few; d_gene: TRBD2; CDR3nt: TGCAGTGCTAGAAGGCGGGAGGTCTCAGATACGCAGTATTTT; CDR3aa: CSARRREVSDTQYF
j_gene: TRBJ2-7; v_gene: TRBV11-1; abundance: many; d_gene: .; CDR3nt: TGTGCCAGCAGCCCAGGGCACATCTACGAGCAGTACTTC; CDR3aa: CASSPGHIYEQYF
j_gene: TRBJ2-3; v_gene: TRBV12-3/TRBV12-4; abundance: few; d_gene: TRBD2; CDR3nt: TGTGCCAGCCTCGAGGCGGGAGGCACAGATACGCAGTATTTT; CDR3aa: CASLEAGGTDTQYF
j_gene: TRBJ2-1; v_gene: TRBV7-6; abundance: .; d_gene: .; CDR3nt: TGTGCCAGCAGCCCGGAGGACAGCAATGAGCAGTTCTTC; CDR3aa: CASSPEDSNEQFF
j_gene: TRBJ2-2; v_gene: TRBV25-1; abundance: many; d_gene: .; CDR3nt: TGTGCCAGCAGGTCGACCGGGGAGCTGTTTTTT; CDR3aa: CASRSTGELFF
j_gene: TRBJ2-5; v_gene: TRBV4-3; abundance: few; d_gene: TRBD2; CDR3nt: TGCGCCAGCAGCCAAGGGGGACTACCCCAAGAGACCCAGTACTTC; CDR3aa: CASSQGGLPQETQYF
j_gene: TRBJ1-6; v_gene: TRBV2; abundance: few; d_gene: TRBD1; CDR3nt: TGTGCCACTCGAGGACAGGCCAATAATTCACCCCTCCACTTT; CDR3aa: CATRGQANNSPLHF
j_gene: TRBJ2-7; v_gene: TRBV20-1; abundance: .; d_gene: .; CDR3nt: TGCAGTGCTAGCGAGCAGTACTTC; CDR3aa: CSASEQYF
j_gene: TRBJ2-1; v_gene: TRBV11-2; abundance: few; d_gene: TRBD2; CDR3nt: TGTGCCAGCAGCTTAGATCCCACCGGGACTAGCGGACACAATGAGCAGTTCTTC; CDR3aa: CASSLDPTGTSGHNEQFF
j_gene: TRBJ2-7; v_gene: TRBV7-9; abundance: few; d_gene: .; CDR3nt: TGTGCCAGCAGCCCCGGGTCGGGTAGCTCCTACGAGCAGTACTTC; CDR3aa: CASSPGSGSSYEQYF
j_gene: TRBJ2-3; v_gene: TRBV7-9; abundance: few; d_gene: TRBD2; CDR3nt: TGTGCCAGCAGCTATATAGCGGGAGCCGATACGCAGTATTTT; CDR3aa: CASSYIAGADTQYF
j_gene: TRBJ2-7; v_gene: TRBV14; abundance: .; d_gene: TRBD2; CDR3nt: TGTGCCAGCAGCGGCGGGAGTAGCCTCGAGCAGTACTTC; CDR3aa: CASSGGSSLEQYF
j_gene: TRBJ2-3; v_gene: TRBV27; abundance: .; d_gene: .; CDR3nt: TGTGCCAGCAGTTTGGGACATCCAAGCACAGATACGCAGTATTTT; CDR3aa: CASSLGHPSTDTQYF
j_gene: TRBJ2-5; v_gene: TRBV24-1; abundance: few; d_gene: .; CDR3nt: TGTGCCACCAGTGATTTTCGCGGCAGAGAAGAGACCCAGTACTTC; CDR3aa: CATSDFRGREETQYF